The T cell receptor (beta chain) described here comes from a study of blood T cell repertoires in COVID-19. Study information: Italy, Spain and the United States were the sources of the convalescent and acute COVID-19 samples. PBMCs, B-cell-depleted T cells, or T cells provided the cDNA or gDNA that made up the material.

In the original workflow: Estimation of nucleated cell counts was performed using reference gene primer amplification. Sequenced by immunoSEQ multiplex PCR; TCRdb stores in-frame clones only, minus some. The V and J calls and the clone size are those of that table, but D and trimming were determined from the DNA. The table lists over 120,000 clones, 75% to 85% of them singletons. CDR1 is MRHNA and CDR2 is SNTAGT in the germline V gene. CDR3 length equals 14 residues. Trimming at V came to 4 bases and at J to 6 bases, leaving 4 bases not matched to a gene. The TCR sequence derives from a man aged 65-85 years who had recovered from COVID-19. Source material: peripheral blood. This rearrangement joins TRBV6-4 to TRBJ1-5; 9 bases line up with TRBD1. This chain's CDR3 is CASSVQGAGQPQHF. The CDR3 region has the DNA TGTGCCAGCAGTGTACAGGGGGCGGGTCAGCCCCAGCATTTT.